This TCR beta chain was recovered during a study of T cell responses to AZD1222 COVID-19 vaccine. The V and J ends lost 2 bases and 6 bases, in that order; junction bases with no gene match: 7. From germline, CDR1 is SGHAT and CDR2 FQNNGV. This CDR3 spans 16 amino acids. The repertoire was sequenced with immunoSEQ multiplex PCR; TCRdb's copy has only in-frame clones and lacks some. The sample carries around 100,000 clones, around 83% recorded once. V is TRBV11-2 and J is TRBJ2-1, with 10 nucleotides matching TRBD2. This receptor was obtained from an adult in good health. Here the sequenced sample was peripheral blood, taken on day 0 of AZD1222 vaccination. The CDR3 is CASSLNPAGGRNEQFF. In nucleotides, the CDR3 is TGTGCCAGCAGCTTAAACCCAGCGGGGGGGCGCAATGAGCAGTTCTTC.